Listed below are T cell receptor beta chains from one sample, sequenced in a study of T-cell memory formation after mild COVID-19. TCRdb analysed the 5' RACE reads with MiXCR anew, one entry per CDR3 protein. The table records 470,000 or so distinct CDR3 sequences, about a sixth of them present only once. The sample consisted of PBMCs or a T cell subset sorted from them (not recorded which). The receptors come from a man aged 18 to 30 who had mild COVID-19 (a few samples of this study predate the infection). Cell type and time point are not known. Each CDR3 is given with its conserved first and last residue. The order of the fields is V gene, J gene, CDR3 protein.

V gene: TRBV30; J gene: TRBJ2-7; CDR3 protein: CAWSARVGQRTYEQYF
V gene: TRBV4-1; J gene: TRBJ2-3; CDR3 protein: CASSQASGTSAQYF
V gene: TRBV5-1; J gene: TRBJ2-1; CDR3 protein: CASSWNLAEQFF
V gene: TRBV29-1; J gene: TRBJ2-5; CDR3 protein: CSVGGDSQETQYF
V gene: TRBV6-5; J gene: TRBJ2-1; CDR3 protein: CASSRISGGAGSEQFF
V gene: TRBV3-1; J gene: TRBJ1-2; CDR3 protein: CASSQDSGGLYGYTF
V gene: TRBV7-2; J gene: TRBJ2-5; CDR3 protein: CASSYRGQETQYF
V gene: TRBV12-5; J gene: TRBJ1-1; CDR3 protein: CASGLDRTGGLAEAFF
V gene: TRBV10-3; J gene: TRBJ1-3; CDR3 protein: CAIRGQASGNTIYF
V gene: TRBV20-1; J gene: TRBJ1-6; CDR3 protein: CSAQRGLRNSPLHF
V gene: TRBV15; J gene: TRBJ2-5; CDR3 protein: CATSREKPGQGRMETQYF
V gene: TRBV6-1; J gene: TRBJ1-5; CDR3 protein: CASSELRRGRGQPQHF
V gene: TRBV6-1; J gene: TRBJ2-5; CDR3 protein: CASSELSTTPQETQYF
V gene: TRBV4-2; J gene: TRBJ2-5; CDR3 protein: CASSPTKGRETQYF
V gene: TRBV14; J gene: TRBJ2-7; CDR3 protein: CASSLTGVEQYF
V gene: TRBV12-3/TRBV12-4; J gene: TRBJ2-3; CDR3 protein: CASSTGTPPDTQYF
V gene: TRBV29-1; J gene: TRBJ2-6; CDR3 protein: CSVPGLVSGANVLTF
V gene: TRBV4-3; J gene: TRBJ2-3; CDR3 protein: CASSHSGESDTQYF
V gene: TRBV6-5; J gene: TRBJ1-4; CDR3 protein: CASSYSKIPGSNEKLFF
V gene: TRBV20-1; J gene: TRBJ1-4; CDR3 protein: CSARDAAATNEKLFF
V gene: TRBV20-1; J gene: TRBJ1-6; CDR3 protein: CSASRTDNSPLHF
V gene: TRBV7-3; J gene: TRBJ2-1; CDR3 protein: CASSPDRDNEQFF
V gene: TRBV3-1; J gene: TRBJ2-3; CDR3 protein: CASSQSPGTDTQYF
V gene: TRBV12-5; J gene: TRBJ2-7; CDR3 protein: CASGPPRGEQYF
V gene: TRBV5-1; J gene: TRBJ2-7; CDR3 protein: CASSSRDPGYEQYF
V gene: TRBV12-3/TRBV12-4; J gene: TRBJ2-7; CDR3 protein: CASSLAGGSYEQYF
V gene: TRBV7-2; J gene: TRBJ2-1; CDR3 protein: CASSSSPPTVGEQFF
V gene: TRBV25-1; J gene: TRBJ2-7; CDR3 protein: CASSAPPGQGDYEQYF
V gene: TRBV7-2; J gene: TRBJ1-6; CDR3 protein: CASSLDAGKSPLHF
V gene: TRBV20-1; J gene: TRBJ2-3; CDR3 protein: CSARPGELTDTQYF
V gene: TRBV5-1; J gene: TRBJ2-2; CDR3 protein: CASSLSRANTGELFF
V gene: TRBV5-1; J gene: TRBJ2-3; CDR3 protein: CASSPERQDTDTQYF
V gene: TRBV27; J gene: TRBJ2-3; CDR3 protein: CASIGFGGGTDTQYF
V gene: TRBV20-1; J gene: TRBJ2-1; CDR3 protein: CSARDASSYNEQFF
V gene: TRBV5-1; J gene: TRBJ1-2; CDR3 protein: CASRMSGISYGYTF
V gene: TRBV5-1; J gene: TRBJ1-6; CDR3 protein: CASSAGNSPLHF
V gene: TRBV7-2; J gene: TRBJ1-5; CDR3 protein: CASSPRQWANQPQHF
V gene: TRBV7-2; J gene: TRBJ1-2; CDR3 protein: CASLTYNYGYTF
V gene: TRBV7-9; J gene: TRBJ1-2; CDR3 protein: CASSSRPDPGEGYTF
V gene: TRBV6-2/TRBV6-3; J gene: TRBJ2-4; CDR3 protein: CASRKLAGGPLAKNIQYF
V gene: TRBV29-1; J gene: TRBJ1-1; CDR3 protein: CSAGGRMNTEAFF
V gene: TRBV7-9; J gene: TRBJ2-1; CDR3 protein: CASSLTGINNEQFF
V gene: TRBV11-1; J gene: TRBJ2-1; CDR3 protein: CASSGATSGGNNEQFF
V gene: TRBV15; J gene: TRBJ1-4; CDR3 protein: CATSRVSGNEKLFF
V gene: TRBV5-1; J gene: TRBJ2-1; CDR3 protein: CASSGGQGASNEQFF
V gene: TRBV29-1; J gene: TRBJ1-1; CDR3 protein: CSVAGPINTEAFF
V gene: TRBV20-1; J gene: TRBJ2-2; CDR3 protein: CSGQGGDLGELFF
V gene: TRBV11-2; J gene: TRBJ2-4; CDR3 protein: CASSFDRVSTKNIQYF
V gene: TRBV7-2; J gene: TRBJ2-3; CDR3 protein: CASSFDWSTDTQYF
V gene: TRBV10-3; J gene: TRBJ2-7; CDR3 protein: CAISESTNEQYF
V gene: TRBV12-3/TRBV12-4; J gene: TRBJ2-7; CDR3 protein: CASSLRPEPLYEQYF